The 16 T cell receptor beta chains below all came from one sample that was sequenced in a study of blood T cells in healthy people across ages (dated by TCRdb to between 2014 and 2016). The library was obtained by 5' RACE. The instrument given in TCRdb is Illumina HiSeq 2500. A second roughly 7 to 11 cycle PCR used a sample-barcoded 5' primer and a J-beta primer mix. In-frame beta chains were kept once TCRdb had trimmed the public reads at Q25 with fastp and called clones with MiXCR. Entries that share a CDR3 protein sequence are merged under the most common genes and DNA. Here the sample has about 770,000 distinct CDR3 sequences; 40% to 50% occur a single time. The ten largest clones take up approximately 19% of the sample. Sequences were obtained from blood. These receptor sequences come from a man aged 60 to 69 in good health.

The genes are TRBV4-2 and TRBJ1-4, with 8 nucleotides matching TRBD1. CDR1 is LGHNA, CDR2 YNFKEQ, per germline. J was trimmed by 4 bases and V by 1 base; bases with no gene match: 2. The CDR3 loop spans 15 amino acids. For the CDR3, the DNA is TGTGCCAGCAGCCAAGCGGGACAGGATAATGAAAAACTGTTTTTT. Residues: CASSQAGQDNEKLFF.

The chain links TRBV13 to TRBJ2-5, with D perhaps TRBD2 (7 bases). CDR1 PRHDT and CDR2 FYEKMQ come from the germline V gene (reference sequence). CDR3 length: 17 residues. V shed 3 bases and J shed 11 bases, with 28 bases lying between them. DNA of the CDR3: TGTGCCAGCAGCTTTCTTATTAGGCGGGGGCTTATTAATGAGCAGTACTTC. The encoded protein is CASSFLIRRGLINEQYF.

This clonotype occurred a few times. In nucleotides, the CDR3 is TGTGCCAGCAGCCCCGAAAGGGGGCTTACTATCTACGAGCAGTACTTC. Amino acid sequence: CASSPERGLTIYEQYF. J is TRBJ2-7 and V is TRBV7-9, with 7 positions matching TRBD1. Germline values: CDR1 SEHNR, CDR2 FQNEAQ (reference sequence). The CDR3 totals 16 residues. V lost 5 bases to trimming and J lost 3 bases; unmatched junction nucleotides: 13. Variable domain in full (rest from reference TRBV7-9 and TRBJ2-7): DTGVSQNPRHKITKRGQNVTFRCDPISEHNRLYWYRQTLGQGPEFLTYFQNEAQLEKSRLLSDRFSAERPKGSFSTLEIQRTEQGDSAMYLCASSPERGLTIYEQYFGPGTRLTVT.

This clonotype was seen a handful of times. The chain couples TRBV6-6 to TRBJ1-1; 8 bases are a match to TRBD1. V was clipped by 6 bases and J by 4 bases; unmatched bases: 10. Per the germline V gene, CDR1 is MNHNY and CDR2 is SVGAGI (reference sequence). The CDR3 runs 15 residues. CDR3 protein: CASSRPTDRGTEAFF. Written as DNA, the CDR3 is TGTGCCAGCAGCCGACCCACTGACAGGGGCACTGAAGCTTTCTTT.

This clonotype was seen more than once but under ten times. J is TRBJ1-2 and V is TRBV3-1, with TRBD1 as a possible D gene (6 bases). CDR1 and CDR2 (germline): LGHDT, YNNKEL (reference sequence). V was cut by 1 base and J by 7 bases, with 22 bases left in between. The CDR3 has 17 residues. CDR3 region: CASSQGTALFLSRGYTF. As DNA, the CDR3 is TGTGCCAGCAGCCAAGGGACAGCGCTTTTCTTATCGCGTGGCTACACCTTC.

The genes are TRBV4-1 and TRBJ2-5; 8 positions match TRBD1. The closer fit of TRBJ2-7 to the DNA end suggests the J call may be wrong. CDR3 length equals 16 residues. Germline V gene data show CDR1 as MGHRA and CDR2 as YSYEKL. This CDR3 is CASSQTVGQGPYEQYF. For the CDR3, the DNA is TGCGCCAGCAGCCAGACTGTAGGACAGGGTCCCTACGAGCAGTACTTC.

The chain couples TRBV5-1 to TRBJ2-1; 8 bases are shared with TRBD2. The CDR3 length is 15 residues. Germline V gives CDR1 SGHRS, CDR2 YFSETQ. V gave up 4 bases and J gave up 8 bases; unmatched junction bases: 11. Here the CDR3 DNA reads TGCGCCAGCAGCACCGGACTAGCCGTTTACGATGAGCAGTTCTTC. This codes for CASSTGLAVYDEQFF.

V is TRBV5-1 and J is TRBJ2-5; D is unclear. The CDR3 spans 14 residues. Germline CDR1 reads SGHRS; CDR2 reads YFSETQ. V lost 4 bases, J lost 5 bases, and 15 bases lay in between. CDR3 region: CASSQTTAWETQYF. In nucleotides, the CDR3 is TGCGCCAGCAGCCAAACCACAGCATGGGAGACCCAGTACTTC.

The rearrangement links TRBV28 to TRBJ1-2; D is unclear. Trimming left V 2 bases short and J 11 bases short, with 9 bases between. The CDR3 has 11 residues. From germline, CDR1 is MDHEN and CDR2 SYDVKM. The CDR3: CASSLRSIYTF. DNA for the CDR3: TGTGCCAGCAGTTTACGTTCCATTTACACCTTC.

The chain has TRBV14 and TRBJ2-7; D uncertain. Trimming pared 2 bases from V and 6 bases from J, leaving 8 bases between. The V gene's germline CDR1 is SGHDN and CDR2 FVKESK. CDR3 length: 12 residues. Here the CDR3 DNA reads TGTGCCAGCAGCCAACCCCCCTCCGAGCAGTACTTC. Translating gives CASSQPPSEQYF.

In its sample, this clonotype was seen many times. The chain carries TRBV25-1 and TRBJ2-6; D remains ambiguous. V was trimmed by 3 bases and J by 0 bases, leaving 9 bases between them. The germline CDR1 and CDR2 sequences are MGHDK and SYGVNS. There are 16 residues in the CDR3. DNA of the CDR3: TGTGCCAGCAGTGATCGCCCTACCTCTGGGGCCAACGTCCTGACTTTC. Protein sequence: CASSDRPTSGANVLTF.

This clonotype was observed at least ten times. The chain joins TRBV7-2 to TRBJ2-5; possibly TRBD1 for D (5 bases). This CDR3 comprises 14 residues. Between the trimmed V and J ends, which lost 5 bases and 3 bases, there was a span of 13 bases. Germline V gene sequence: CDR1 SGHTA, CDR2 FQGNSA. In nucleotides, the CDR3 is TGTGCCAGCAGCCGTTGGGGCAGCAAAGAGACCCAGTACTTC. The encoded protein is CASSRWGSKETQYF.

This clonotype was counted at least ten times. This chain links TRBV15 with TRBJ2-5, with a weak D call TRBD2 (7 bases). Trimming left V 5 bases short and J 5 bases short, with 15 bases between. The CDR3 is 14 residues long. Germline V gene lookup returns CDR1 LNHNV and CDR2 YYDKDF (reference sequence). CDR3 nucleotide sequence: TGTGCCACCAGCGGAAGGGGGGGCTCTGAGACCCAGTACTTC. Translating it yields CATSGRGGSETQYF.

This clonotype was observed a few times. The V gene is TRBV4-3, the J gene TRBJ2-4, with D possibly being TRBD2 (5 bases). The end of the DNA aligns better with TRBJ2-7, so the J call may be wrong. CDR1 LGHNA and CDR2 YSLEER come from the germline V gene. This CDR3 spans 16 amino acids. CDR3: CASSQDYWSGTYEQYF. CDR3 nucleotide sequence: TGCGCCAGCAGCCAAGATTATTGGTCCGGGACCTACGAGCAGTACTTC.

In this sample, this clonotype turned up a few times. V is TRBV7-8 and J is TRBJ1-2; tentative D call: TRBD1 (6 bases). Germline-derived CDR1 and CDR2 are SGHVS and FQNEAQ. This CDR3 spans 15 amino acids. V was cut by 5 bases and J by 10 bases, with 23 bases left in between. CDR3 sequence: CASSQGDEGGPDYTF. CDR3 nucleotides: TGTGCCAGCAGCCAAGGGGACGAGGGGGGACCAGACTACACCTTC.

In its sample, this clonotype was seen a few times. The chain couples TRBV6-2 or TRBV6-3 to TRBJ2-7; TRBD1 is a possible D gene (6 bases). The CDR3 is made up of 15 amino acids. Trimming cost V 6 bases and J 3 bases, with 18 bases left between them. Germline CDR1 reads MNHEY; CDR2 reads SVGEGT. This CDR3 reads CASRKGGISSYEQYF. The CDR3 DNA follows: TGTGCCAGCAGGAAAGGGGGAATATCCAGCTACGAGCAGTACTTC.